This T cell receptor beta chain was identified in a study of CD8 T cells in Susac syndrome. The CDR3 has 14 amino acids. Germline V CDR1 and CDR2: LNHDA, SQIVND (reference sequence). V lost 6 bases to trimming and J lost 6 bases; unmatched junction nucleotides: 8. Random hexamers served to reverse transcribe roughly 0.5 to 1 ug RNA. Using its own MiXCR run on the immunoSEQ multiplex PCR reads, TCRdb lists one record per CDR3 protein. Among roughly 160,000 distinct CDR3 sequences listed, around 94% were seen once. This clonotype was recorded once. The chain recombines TRBV19 with TRBJ2-7, with 10 bases that match TRBD2. The receptor comes from a human donor in good health. The sequencing sample was made of CD4+ T cells from PBMCs. This CDR3 reads CASSPGTSVGEQYF. CDR3 coding DNA: TGTGCCAGTAGCCCCGGGACTAGCGTAGGCGAGCAGTACTTC.